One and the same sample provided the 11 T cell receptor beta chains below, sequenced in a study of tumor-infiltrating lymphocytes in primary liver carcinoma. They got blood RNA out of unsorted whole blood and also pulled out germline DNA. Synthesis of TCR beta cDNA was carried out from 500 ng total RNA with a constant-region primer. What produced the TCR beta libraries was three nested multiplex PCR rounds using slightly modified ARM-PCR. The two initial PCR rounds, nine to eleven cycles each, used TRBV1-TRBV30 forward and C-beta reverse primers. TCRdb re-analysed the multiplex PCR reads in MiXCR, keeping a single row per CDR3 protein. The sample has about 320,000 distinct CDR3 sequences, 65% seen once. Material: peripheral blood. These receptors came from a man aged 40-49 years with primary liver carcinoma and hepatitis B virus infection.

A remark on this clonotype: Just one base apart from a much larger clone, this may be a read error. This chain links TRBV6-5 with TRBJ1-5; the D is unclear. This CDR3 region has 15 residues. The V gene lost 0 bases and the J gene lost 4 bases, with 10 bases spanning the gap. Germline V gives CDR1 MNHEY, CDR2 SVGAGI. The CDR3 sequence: CASSYSHSENQPQHF. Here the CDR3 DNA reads TGTGCCAGCAGTTACTCGCACAGTGAGAATCAGCCCCAGCATTTT.

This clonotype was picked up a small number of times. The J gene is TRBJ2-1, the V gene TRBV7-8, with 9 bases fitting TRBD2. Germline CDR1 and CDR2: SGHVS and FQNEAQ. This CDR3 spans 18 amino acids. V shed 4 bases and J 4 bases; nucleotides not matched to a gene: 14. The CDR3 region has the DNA TGTGCCAGCAGCTGGGTCCTAAGGGCTAGCGGGATTTACAATGAGCAGTTCTTC. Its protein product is CASSWVLRASGIYNEQFF.

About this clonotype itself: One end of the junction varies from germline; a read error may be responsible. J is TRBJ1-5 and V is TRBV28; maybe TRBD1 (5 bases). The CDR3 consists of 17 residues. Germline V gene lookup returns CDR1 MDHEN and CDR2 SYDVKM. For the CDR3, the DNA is TGTGCTAGCAGTTCTCCGGGGGATACGAGGGGCAATCAGCCCCAGCATTTT. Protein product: CASSSPGDTRGNQPQHF.

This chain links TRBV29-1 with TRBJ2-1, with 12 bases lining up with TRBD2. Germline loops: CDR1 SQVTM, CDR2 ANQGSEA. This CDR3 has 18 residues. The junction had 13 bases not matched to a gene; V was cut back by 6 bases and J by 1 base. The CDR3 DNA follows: TGCAGCGTGATGGCTAGCGGGAGGGGTGGAGGGTCCTACAATGAGCAGTTCTTC. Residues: CSVMASGRGGGSYNEQFF.

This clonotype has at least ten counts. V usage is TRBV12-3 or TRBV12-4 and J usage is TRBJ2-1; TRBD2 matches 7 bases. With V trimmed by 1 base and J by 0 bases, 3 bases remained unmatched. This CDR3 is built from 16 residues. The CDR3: CASSLGTSDSYNEQFF. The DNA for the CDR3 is TGTGCCAGCAGTTTAGGGACTAGTGACTCCTACAATGAGCAGTTCTTC.

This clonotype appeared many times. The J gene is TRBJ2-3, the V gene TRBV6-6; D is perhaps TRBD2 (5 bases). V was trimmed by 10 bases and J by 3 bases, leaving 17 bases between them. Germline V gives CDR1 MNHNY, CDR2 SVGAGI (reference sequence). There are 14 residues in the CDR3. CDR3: CATREAAATDTQYF. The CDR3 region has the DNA TGTGCCACCCGGGAAGCGGCCGCGACAGATACGCAGTATTTT.

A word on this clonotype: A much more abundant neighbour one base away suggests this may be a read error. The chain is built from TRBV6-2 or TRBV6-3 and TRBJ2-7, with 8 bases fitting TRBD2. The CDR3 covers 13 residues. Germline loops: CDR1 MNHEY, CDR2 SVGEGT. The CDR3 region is CASGVSGGYEHYF. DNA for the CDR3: TGTGCCAGCGGAGTCAGCGGGGGTTACGAGCACTACTTC.

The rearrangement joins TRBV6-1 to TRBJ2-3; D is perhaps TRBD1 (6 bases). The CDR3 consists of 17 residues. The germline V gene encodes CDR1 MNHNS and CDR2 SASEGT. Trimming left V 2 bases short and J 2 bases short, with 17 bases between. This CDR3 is CASSETVRQGNTDTQYF. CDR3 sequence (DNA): TGTGCCAGCAGTGAAACGGTTCGGCAGGGGAACACAGATACGCAGTATTTT.

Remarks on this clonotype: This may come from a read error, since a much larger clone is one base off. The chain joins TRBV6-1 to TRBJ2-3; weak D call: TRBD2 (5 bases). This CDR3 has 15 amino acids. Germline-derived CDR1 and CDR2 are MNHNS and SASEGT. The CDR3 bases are TGTGCCAGCAGTGAAGCGAAGGGAGTATCAGATATGCAGTATTTT. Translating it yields CASSEAKGVSDMQYF.

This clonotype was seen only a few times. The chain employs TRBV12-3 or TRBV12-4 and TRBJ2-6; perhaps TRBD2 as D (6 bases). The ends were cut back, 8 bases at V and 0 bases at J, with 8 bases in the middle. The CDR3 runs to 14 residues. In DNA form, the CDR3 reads TGTGCCAGCGCGGGGAGCTCTGGGGCCAACGTCCTGACTTTC. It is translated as CASAGSSGANVLTF.

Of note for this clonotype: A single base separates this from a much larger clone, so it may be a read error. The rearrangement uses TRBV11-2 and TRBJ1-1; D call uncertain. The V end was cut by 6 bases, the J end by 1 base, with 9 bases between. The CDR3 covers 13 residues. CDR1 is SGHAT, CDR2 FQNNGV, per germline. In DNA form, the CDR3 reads TGTGCCAGCAGTCGGATACCGAACACTGAAGCTTTCTTT. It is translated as CASSRIPNTEAFF.